One T cell receptor (beta chain) is described in this entry. The sample comes from a study of blood T cell repertoires in COVID-19. Turning to the study itself: From the United States, Italy and Spain came samples of acute and convalescent COVID-19. T cells, B-cell-depleted T cells, or PBMCs provided the cDNA or gDNA that served as material.

Sequencing used immunoSEQ multiplex PCR; TCRdb keeps in-frame clones, though not all of them. The sample lists around 250,000 clones, around 87% occurring once. The specimen sequenced was peripheral blood. The receptor was isolated from a woman in her seventies with active or convalescent COVID-19.

CDR3 loop: CASSEGRPSYNEQFF. The CDR3 coding sequence is TGTGCCAGCAGTGAGGGGAGGCCCTCCTACAATGAGCAGTTCTTC. The genes are TRBV6-1 and TRBJ2-1; perhaps TRBD2 as D (6 bases). CDR3 size: 15 residues. Per the germline V gene, CDR1 is MNHNS and CDR2 is SASEGT. The V end was cut by 3 bases, the J end by 0 bases, with 9 bases between.